This T cell receptor beta chain comes out of a study of cytomegalovirus exposure and HLA in healthy donors. Primers for the PCR totalled 60 Vbeta and 13 Jbeta. Measured with immunoSEQ multiplex PCR; TCRdb has only the in-frame clones, and not every one. Of hundreds of thousands of clones in the sample, over 70% were seen once. Germline V gene lookup returns CDR1 SGHAT and CDR2 FQNNGV. The CDR3 totals 14 residues. The V end lost 4 bases, the J end lost 0 bases, and 9 bases lay between the germline ends. The chain employs TRBV11-2 and TRBJ2-5; tentatively, D is TRBD2 (6 bases). The specimen was PBMCs. The TCR comes from a boy aged 2 to 9 in good health and CMV-seronegative. The CDR3 reads CASSYAGYQETQYF. CDR3 in DNA: TGTGCCAGCAGCTACGCGGGGTACCAAGAGACCCAGTACTTC.